These T cell receptor beta chains were read from a single sample in a study of regulatory T cells in long-lasting Graves disease. TCRdb re-called the multiplex PCR reads through MiXCR, storing one row per CDR3 protein. The table lists 400,000 to 600,000 distinct CDR3 sequences, under 25% of them singletons, with about 6.6% in the top ten. Source: peripheral blood mononuclear cells (PBMCs), taken when the disease was refractory, from a patient treated with antithyroid drugs. These receptors were taken from a female donor with Graves disease. The CDR3 runs from the conserved cysteine through the conserved F or W. The order of the fields is J gene, clone size, V gene, D gene, CDR3 protein, CDR3 DNA. The D gene is left open where the match is weak. Some rows have no size entry. The others give once, few or many, or a class for an expanded clone.

j_call: TRBJ1-1
clone_size: few
v_call: TRBV10-3
d_call: -
cdr3_aa: CAIRPREMNTEAFF
cdr3_nt: TGTGCCATCAGGCCCCGGGAAATGAACACTGAAGCTTTCTTT

j_call: TRBJ1-1
clone_size: -
v_call: TRBV27
d_call: -
cdr3_aa: CASSPPRGDPNTEAFF
cdr3_nt: TGTGCCAGCAGTCCCCCACGAGGGGACCCGAACACTGAAGCTTTCTTT

j_call: TRBJ1-1
clone_size: many
v_call: TRBV28
d_call: -
cdr3_aa: CASSRVVSAEAFF
cdr3_nt: TGTGCCAGCAGTAGAGTGGTTAGTGCTGAAGCTTTCTTT

j_call: TRBJ1-4
clone_size: -
v_call: TRBV29-1
d_call: -
cdr3_aa: CSGRQETNEKLFF
cdr3_nt: TGCAGCGGCCGACAGGAAACTAATGAAAAACTGTTTTTT

j_call: TRBJ1-1
clone_size: few
v_call: TRBV14
d_call: TRBD1
cdr3_aa: CASSQQGVATEAFF
cdr3_nt: TGTGCCAGCAGCCAACAGGGGGTGGCCACTGAAGCTTTCTTT

j_call: TRBJ2-5
clone_size: -
v_call: TRBV29-1
d_call: TRBD2
cdr3_aa: CSVAPAGGQETQYF
cdr3_nt: TGCAGCGTTGCCCCAGCGGGGGGGCAAGAGACCCAGTACTTC

j_call: TRBJ1-2
clone_size: -
v_call: TRBV7-9
d_call: -
cdr3_aa: CASRTESYGYTF
cdr3_nt: TGTGCCAGCAGGACAGAAAGTTATGGCTACACCTTC

j_call: TRBJ1-5
clone_size: -
v_call: TRBV19
d_call: -
cdr3_aa: CASSKSDPNQPQHF
cdr3_nt: TGTGCCAGTAGCAAATCCGACCCCAATCAGCCCCAGCATTTT

j_call: TRBJ1-5
clone_size: -
v_call: TRBV5-5
d_call: -
cdr3_aa: CASSLEGLDNQPQHF
cdr3_nt: TGTGCCAGCAGCTTGGAAGGTTTGGACAATCAGCCCCAGCATTTT

j_call: TRBJ2-5
clone_size: many
v_call: TRBV7-2
d_call: TRBD2
cdr3_aa: CASSLGGLAGGETQYF
cdr3_nt: TGTGCCAGCAGCTTAGGCGGGCTAGCGGGAGGGGAGACCCAGTACTTC

j_call: TRBJ2-2
clone_size: many
v_call: TRBV7-3
d_call: TRBD2
cdr3_aa: CAGRGGLDTGELFF
cdr3_nt: TGTGCCGGGCGGGGGGGTTTGGACACCGGGGAGCTGTTTTTT

j_call: TRBJ1-1
clone_size: few
v_call: TRBV7-9
d_call: -
cdr3_aa: CASSSTHLPGSAEAFF
cdr3_nt: TGTGCCAGCAGCTCCACGCACCTACCGGGGTCGGCTGAAGCTTTCTTT

j_call: TRBJ2-7
clone_size: few
v_call: TRBV5-6
d_call: -
cdr3_aa: CASSKGPATVYEQYF
cdr3_nt: TGTGCCAGCAGCAAGGGACCAGCGACCGTCTACGAGCAGTACTTC

j_call: TRBJ2-3
clone_size: -
v_call: TRBV15
d_call: -
cdr3_aa: CATSRWVGNFLQSTDTQYF
cdr3_nt: TGTGCCACCAGCAGATGGGTAGGAAACTTCCTCCAGTCCACAGATACGCAGTATTTT

j_call: TRBJ2-1
clone_size: many
v_call: TRBV12-3/TRBV12-4
d_call: -
cdr3_aa: CASSFLVGSTNNEQFF
cdr3_nt: TGTGCCAGCAGCTTTTTGGTAGGGTCGACTAACAATGAGCAGTTCTTC

j_call: TRBJ2-5
clone_size: -
v_call: TRBV4-1
d_call: TRBD2
cdr3_aa: CASSHSSGREETQYF
cdr3_nt: TGCGCCAGCAGCCATTCTAGCGGGAGGGAAGAGACCCAGTACTTC

j_call: TRBJ2-5
clone_size: many
v_call: TRBV20-1
d_call: -
cdr3_aa: CSAAVPGETQYF
cdr3_nt: TGCAGTGCGGCAGTCCCGGGGGAGACCCAGTACTTC

j_call: TRBJ1-4
clone_size: many
v_call: TRBV28
d_call: TRBD1
cdr3_aa: CASSLPRGTELFF
cdr3_nt: TGTGCCAGCAGTTTGCCCCGCGGGACAGAGCTGTTTTTT

j_call: TRBJ1-4
clone_size: -
v_call: TRBV4-2
d_call: -
cdr3_aa: CASSQANRGWEKLFF
cdr3_nt: TGTGCCAGCAGCCAAGCGAATAGGGGGTGGGAAAAACTGTTTTTT

j_call: TRBJ2-1
clone_size: few
v_call: TRBV6-1
d_call: TRBD2
cdr3_aa: CASSGTILYNEQFF
cdr3_nt: TGTGCCAGTTCTGGGACTATTCTCTACAATGAGCAGTTCTTC

j_call: TRBJ1-6
clone_size: -
v_call: TRBV5-1
d_call: TRBD1
cdr3_aa: CASSAQGADNSPLHF
cdr3_nt: TGCGCCAGCAGCGCACAGGGGGCGGATAATTCACCCCTCCACTTT

j_call: TRBJ2-7
clone_size: many
v_call: TRBV15
d_call: TRBD2
cdr3_aa: CATSSTTSRSSYEQYF
cdr3_nt: TGTGCCACCAGCAGCACGACTAGCCGTAGCTCCTACGAGCAGTACTTC

j_call: TRBJ1-2
clone_size: few
v_call: TRBV6-2/TRBV6-3
d_call: -
cdr3_aa: CASSYSPRGGYTF
cdr3_nt: TGTGCCAGCAGTTACTCACCCAGGGGCGGCTACACCTTC

j_call: TRBJ2-7
clone_size: -
v_call: TRBV29-1
d_call: -
cdr3_aa: CSVGGGQYEQYF
cdr3_nt: TGCAGCGTTGGGGGGGGACAGTACGAGCAGTACTTC

j_call: TRBJ2-5
clone_size: once
v_call: TRBV6-2/TRBV6-3
d_call: -
cdr3_aa: CASSRRDVGGATQETQYF
cdr3_nt: TGTGCCAGCAGCCGCCGGGATGTAGGGGGGGCTACCCAAGAGACCCAGTACTTC

j_call: TRBJ1-1
clone_size: many
v_call: TRBV12-3/TRBV12-4
d_call: -
cdr3_aa: CASSFREKAFF
cdr3_nt: TGTGCCAGCAGTTTTAGGGAGAAAGCTTTCTTT

j_call: TRBJ2-7
clone_size: few
v_call: TRBV3-1
d_call: TRBD2
cdr3_aa: CASSPTGTSPTYEQYF
cdr3_nt: TGTGCCAGCAGCCCCACCGGGACTAGCCCTACCTACGAGCAGTACTTC

j_call: TRBJ1-1
clone_size: few
v_call: TRBV19
d_call: TRBD1
cdr3_aa: CASRHDVGQGALNTEAFF
cdr3_nt: TGTGCCAGTAGGCATGACGTTGGACAGGGGGCATTGAACACTGAAGCTTTCTTT

j_call: TRBJ2-7
clone_size: many
v_call: TRBV27
d_call: TRBD1
cdr3_aa: CASSPWDRGNSYEQYF
cdr3_nt: TGTGCCAGCAGTCCGTGGGACAGGGGAAACTCCTACGAGCAGTACTTC

j_call: TRBJ2-5
clone_size: once
v_call: TRBV11-2
d_call: -
cdr3_aa: CASSLADRPQETQYF
cdr3_nt: TGTGCCAGCAGCTTAGCGGACAGACCCCAAGAGACCCAGTACTTC

j_call: TRBJ2-4
clone_size: many
v_call: TRBV20-1
d_call: -
cdr3_aa: CSAREVWGIGNIQYF
cdr3_nt: TGCAGTGCTCGAGAAGTGTGGGGCATTGGGAACATTCAGTACTTC

j_call: TRBJ1-2
clone_size: -
v_call: TRBV4-2
d_call: -
cdr3_aa: CASSQETVANYGYTF
cdr3_nt: TGTGCCAGCAGCCAGGAAACGGTAGCTAACTATGGCTACACCTTC

j_call: TRBJ2-5
clone_size: many
v_call: TRBV27
d_call: -
cdr3_aa: CASSPSPGAQYF
cdr3_nt: TGTGCCAGCAGTCCCTCCCCAGGGGCCCAGTACTTC

j_call: TRBJ1-5
clone_size: many
v_call: TRBV3-1
d_call: -
cdr3_aa: CASSQGGGGNQPQHF
cdr3_nt: TGTGCCAGCAGCCAAGGGGGAGGTGGCAATCAGCCCCAGCATTTT

j_call: TRBJ2-7
clone_size: many
v_call: TRBV28
d_call: -
cdr3_aa: CASTSWAEPYEQYF
cdr3_nt: TGTGCCAGCACCTCTTGGGCAGAACCCTACGAGCAGTACTTC

j_call: TRBJ2-5
clone_size: few
v_call: TRBV20-1
d_call: TRBD2
cdr3_aa: CSATRSGGTQYF
cdr3_nt: TGCAGTGCTACCCGAAGCGGGGGGACCCAGTACTTC

j_call: TRBJ1-2
clone_size: many
v_call: TRBV7-9
d_call: -
cdr3_aa: CASSLEGEGRYGYTF
cdr3_nt: TGTGCCAGCAGCTTAGAAGGTGAAGGACGGTATGGCTACACCTTC

j_call: TRBJ2-5
clone_size: many
v_call: TRBV27
d_call: TRBD2
cdr3_aa: CASNVLAGGPQETQYF
cdr3_nt: TGTGCCAGCAACGTACTAGCGGGGGGCCCCCAAGAGACCCAGTACTTC

j_call: TRBJ2-1
clone_size: few
v_call: TRBV19
d_call: -
cdr3_aa: CASSMGSSYNEQFF
cdr3_nt: TGTGCCAGTAGTATGGGGAGCTCCTACAATGAGCAGTTCTTC

j_call: TRBJ1-1
clone_size: many
v_call: TRBV7-9
d_call: -
cdr3_aa: CASSLVSVGGDGTEAFF
cdr3_nt: TGTGCCAGCAGCTTAGTTAGTGTCGGGGGAGACGGCACTGAAGCTTTCTTT

j_call: TRBJ1-1
clone_size: many
v_call: TRBV12-3/TRBV12-4
d_call: -
cdr3_aa: CASGSGGSMNTEAFF
cdr3_nt: TGTGCCAGCGGGAGCGGGGGATCCATGAACACTGAAGCTTTCTTT

j_call: TRBJ1-3
clone_size: few
v_call: TRBV7-9
d_call: -
cdr3_aa: CASRAGRVAGNTIYF
cdr3_nt: TGTGCCAGCCGTGCGGGCAGGGTGGCTGGAAACACCATATATTTT

j_call: TRBJ2-6
clone_size: few
v_call: TRBV29-1
d_call: TRBD2
cdr3_aa: CSAGGSGANVLTF
cdr3_nt: TGCAGCGCGGGGGGCTCTGGGGCCAACGTCCTGACTTTC

j_call: TRBJ2-5
clone_size: few
v_call: TRBV9
d_call: -
cdr3_aa: CASSVGAGSQETQYF
cdr3_nt: TGTGCCAGCAGCGTAGGGGCAGGGAGTCAAGAGACCCAGTACTTC

j_call: TRBJ1-6
clone_size: -
v_call: TRBV6-2/TRBV6-3
d_call: -
cdr3_aa: CASSPSYLGARDNSPLHF
cdr3_nt: TGTGCCAGCAGCCCCAGTTATTTGGGGGCGCGGGATAATTCACCCCTCCACTTT

j_call: TRBJ1-1
clone_size: once
v_call: TRBV20-1
d_call: TRBD1
cdr3_aa: CSAPGTGETEAFF
cdr3_nt: TGCAGTGCTCCAGGGACAGGGGAGACTGAAGCTTTCTTT

j_call: TRBJ1-3
clone_size: -
v_call: TRBV6-2/TRBV6-3
d_call: TRBD1
cdr3_aa: CASRPEGAASGNTIYF
cdr3_nt: TGTGCCAGCAGACCGGAGGGGGCCGCCTCTGGAAACACCATATATTTT